This T cell receptor (beta chain) emerged from a study of PD-L1 blockade in urothelial cancer. Study at large: T cells numbered a median of 141,255 in the blood samples.

The method was immunoSEQ multiplex PCR; TCRdb's version includes in-frame clones alone and lacks a portion of them. This repertoire shows 15,000 to 20,000 clones, around 86% found once; its top ten account for approximately 1.7%. Indicated time point: peripheral blood 6 weeks after treatment start. This sequence was found in a man between 45 and 60 years old with urothelial cancer. Source: PBMCs, taken around atezolizumab (anti-PD-L1) treatment.

CDR3 sequence (DNA): TGTGCCAGCAGTTTATTACGGGGGGACACCACCTACGAGCAGTACTTC. Translated, it gives CASSLLRGDTTYEQYF. The chain combines TRBV27 with TRBJ2-7, with D possibly matching TRBD2 (7 bases). The germline CDR1 and CDR2 sequences are MNHEY and SMNVEV (reference sequence). Deletions cut 1 base from V and 2 bases from J, with 15 bases between. This CDR3 has 16 amino acids.